This T cell receptor beta chain was found in a study of T cell responses to AZD1222 COVID-19 vaccine. This clone was counted a single time. Its target is unknown. Study-wide findings and caveats: Mostly white British, mostly female donors; authors suggested clonal diversity may be underestimated.

V was trimmed by 3 bases and J by 6 bases, leaving 9 bases between them. CDR3 size: 12 residues. Per the germline V gene, CDR1 is SNHLY and CDR2 is FYNNEI. Profiled with immunoSEQ multiplex PCR; TCRdb holds only in-frame clones, not every one. Among 120,000 or so clones listed, around nine tenths were seen once. This clonotype originated in an adult in good health. The chain employs TRBV2 and TRBJ2-7; D is possibly TRBD1 or TRBD2 (5 bases each). Sequencing was performed on peripheral blood, taken on day 0 of AZD1222 vaccination. The CDR3 coding sequence is TGTGCCAGCAGTGACCTGAGGGGCGAGCAGTACTTC. This encodes CASSDLRGEQYF.